The entry below gives a single T cell receptor beta chain sequence along with its context. This entry belongs to a study of blood T cell repertoires in COVID-19. The overall study: The study drew acute and convalescent COVID-19 samples from the United States, Italy and Spain.

The table came from immunoSEQ multiplex PCR; TCRdb's copy has only in-frame clones and leaves some out. The sample holds about 210,000 clones; about 82% are singletons and the top ten take 0.9% to 0.95%. V was pared by 6 bases and J by 6 bases, with 14 bases between. Germline V lookup: CDR1 LGHNT, CDR2 FRNRAP. The CDR3 is made up of 13 amino acids. This clonotype originated in a man aged 60 to 69 with COVID-19, enrolled during active disease. This chain links TRBV12-5 with TRBJ2-5, with D hard to call. The sequenced material came from peripheral blood. CDR3 sequence reads: CASGPSSGQTQYF. The DNA for the CDR3 is TGTGCTAGTGGCCCCTCATCGGGTCAGACCCAGTACTTC.